At least ten counts were recorded for the clone carrying this T cell receptor beta chain. Investigators amplified TCR beta CDR3 regions from RNA transcripts. The authors performed first-round RT-PCR with HTBI primers and then a second-round multiplex PCR. TCRdb independently ran MiXCR on the multiplex PCR reads; one entry per CDR3 protein. Among under 800,000 distinct CDR3 sequences listed, approximately 21% were seen once. Each hyperthyroidism patient was newly diagnosed, with under 2 months' duration, and aged 18 to 65. Diagnosis was based on clinical symptoms, serum thyroxine, TRAb, thyroid ultrasound and orbital computed tomography. The data are from a study of Graves' ophthalmopathy and Graves' hyperthyroidism. Sequenced sample: peripheral blood. The origin of this receptor is a woman between 18 and 29 years old with stable Graves' hyperthyroidism. Some clones in this sample may be carry-over from other donors' samples.

Here the CDR3 DNA reads TGTGCCACCAGTGATGGGGTGAACAGCCAAGAGACCCAGTACTTC. It is translated as CATSDGVNSQETQYF. The chain couples TRBV24-1 to TRBJ2-5, with D unresolved. Trimming cost V 3 bases and J 1 base, with 11 bases left between them. This CDR3 is built from 15 residues. Germline CDR1 is KGHDR and CDR2 is SFDVKD.